Presented here are 17 T cell receptor beta chains from one specimen sequenced in a study of technical replicates of blood from a few donors. Only in-frame clones appear in the TCRdb table, and some are missing; sequencing was by immunoSEQ multiplex PCR. Of around 81,000 clones listed, nearly 97% were seen once; the top ten hold around 0.39%. Sequencing input: T cells isolated from PBMCs. The receptors derive from a human donor in good health.

The chain employs TRBV30 and TRBJ1-4; D ambiguous. This CDR3 comprises 15 residues. CDR1 and CDR2 (germline): GTSNPN, SVGIG (reference sequence). The V and J ends lost 2 bases and 0 bases respectively, with 10 bases between them. This chain's CDR3 is CAWSFALTTNEKLFF. The CDR3 coding sequence is TGTGCCTGGAGTTTTGCGTTGACAACTAATGAAAAACTGTTTTTT.

The V gene is TRBV4-3, the J gene TRBJ2-3; D might be TRBD2 (5 bases). Trimming removed 4 bases at V and 3 bases at J, with 20 bases between. CDR1 and CDR2 from the germline V gene are LGHNA and YSLEER. The CDR3 contains 17 residues. CDR3 sequence: CASSLTSGPGRTDTQYF. CDR3 DNA: TGCGCCAGCAGCCTAACGAGCGGCCCAGGTCGTACAGATACGCAGTATTTT.

This sequence joins TRBV5-6 and TRBJ1-1; D uncertain. V was shortened by 3 bases and J by 2 bases, with 2 bases between the two germline ends. The V gene's germline CDR1 is SGHDT and CDR2 YYEEEE. This CDR3 region has 11 residues. In DNA, the CDR3 is TGTGCCAGCAGCTCTAACACTGAAGCTTTCTTT. This sequence encodes CASSSNTEAFF.

This chain joins TRBV11-2 and TRBJ2-4, with D unclear. This CDR3 spans 14 amino acids. Germline CDR1 SGHAT, CDR2 FQNNGV. The V end lost 1 base, the J end lost 6 bases, and 10 bases lay between the germline ends. The CDR3 bases are TGTGCCAGCAGCTTAGGTAGTGGTGCAAACATTCAGTACTTC. It translates to CASSLGSGANIQYF.

The chain couples TRBV27 to TRBJ2-5; D not certain. This CDR3 comprises 13 residues. The ends were cut back, 3 bases at V and 4 bases at J, with 9 bases in the middle. CDR1 and CDR2 (germline): MNHEY, SMNVEV (reference sequence). The CDR3 DNA reads as TGTGCCAGCAGTTTCTCAGGTGCAGAGACCCAGTACTTC. Translation gives CASSFSGAETQYF.

This clone was recorded once. V is TRBV29-1 and J is TRBJ2-6; TRBD1 matches 7 bases. CDR1 and CDR2 from the germline V gene are SQVTM and ANQGSEA. CDR3 size: 14 residues. The ends lost 8 bases at V and 0 bases at J; junction bases unmatched: 4. Written as DNA, the CDR3 is TGCAGCCTAGACAGGGCCTCTGGGGCCAACGTCCTGACTTTC. Residues: CSLDRASGANVLTF.

The chain couples TRBV27 to TRBJ1-2, with D maybe TRBD1 (6 bases). Trimming shortened V by 7 bases and J by 4 bases, and 16 bases separated the two germline ends. The germline V gene encodes CDR1 MNHEY and CDR2 SMNVEV (reference sequence). The CDR3 contains 14 residues. CDR3 in amino acids: CASIPPGAPYGYTF. CDR3 nucleotides: TGTGCCAGCATACCTCCAGGGGCTCCCTATGGCTACACCTTC.

This clone was counted once. The chain carries TRBV6-5 and TRBJ1-4, with D maybe TRBD1 (6 bases). Per the germline V gene, CDR1 is MNHEY and CDR2 is SVGAGI. This CDR3 has 14 residues. Deletions cut 6 bases from V and 8 bases from J, with 16 bases between. The CDR3 coding sequence is TGTGCCAGCAGAGCAAATACAGGGACCGAAAAACTGTTTTTT. This translates into CASRANTGTEKLFF.

The chain uses TRBV25-1 and TRBJ2-4; the D gene is possibly TRBD2 (7 bases). V was clipped by 2 bases and J by 0 bases, with 14 bases between them. This CDR3 comprises 17 residues. Germline V gene sequence: CDR1 MGHDK, CDR2 SYGVNS. The CDR3 region has the DNA TGTGCCAGCAGTGAAGGAGAGGGGGGGCTAGCCAAAAACATTCAGTACTTC. It translates to CASSEGEGGLAKNIQYF.

The V call is TRBV4-3, the J call TRBJ1-2; 7 bases line up with TRBD1. This CDR3 region has 16 residues. Germline V CDR1 and CDR2: LGHNA, YSLEER. Germline trimming cut 0 bases from V and 2 bases from J; bases unmatched to any gene: 6. For the CDR3, the DNA is TGCGCCAGCAGCCAAGATATGGACAGGAGAAACTATGGCTACACCTTC. Amino acids: CASSQDMDRRNYGYTF.

This chain links TRBV4-1 with TRBJ2-2, with D possibly TRBD1 on 6 matching bases. With 4 bases removed from V and 1 base from J, the gap between germline ends came to 16 bases. CDR3 size: 17 residues. Germline lookup yields CDR1 MGHRA and CDR2 YSYEKL. The CDR3 reads CASSPTLGQLNTGELFF. In nucleotides, the CDR3 is TGCGCCAGCAGCCCAACTTTAGGACAGCTGAACACCGGGGAGCTGTTTTTT.

This sequence joins TRBV4-1 and TRBJ2-1; D gene unclear. V gave up 3 bases and J gave up 3 bases, with 3 bases separating them. There are 12 residues in the CDR3. Germline V gene data show CDR1 as MGHRA and CDR2 as YSYEKL. The CDR3 here is CASSQYYNEQFF. The CDR3 DNA is TGCGCCAGCAGCCAGTACTACAATGAGCAGTTCTTC.

This chain joins TRBV29-1 and TRBJ2-3; 8 positions agree with TRBD2. Germline trimming cut 0 bases from V and 0 bases from J; bases unmatched to any gene: 5. The CDR3 consists of 16 residues. Germline CDR1 and CDR2: SQVTM and ANQGSEA. The CDR3 region is CSVEDPRLASTDTQYF. CDR3 DNA sequence: TGCAGCGTTGAAGATCCTCGACTAGCGAGCACAGATACGCAGTATTTT.

The chain couples TRBV9 to TRBJ1-2; D gene uncertain. Germline V lookup: CDR1 SGDLS, CDR2 YYNGEE. CDR3 length: 16 amino acids. The V end lost 4 bases, the J end lost 5 bases, and 21 bases lay between the germline ends. CDR3 DNA: TGTGCCAGCAGCCCTTCGGGGAATCCCTCTAGGTATGGCTACACCTTC. Protein sequence: CASSPSGNPSRYGYTF.

The chain recombines TRBV2 with TRBJ2-6; the D gene is possibly TRBD1 (6 bases). Trimming took off 5 bases at V and 2 bases at J, with 10 bases between the two ends. There are 15 residues in the CDR3. Germline lookup yields CDR1 SNHLY and CDR2 FYNNEI. This chain's CDR3 is CASSNRVAGANVLTF. CDR3 coding DNA: TGTGCCAGCAGTAACAGGGTGGCTGGGGCCAACGTCCTGACTTTC. Looking up the rest from reference TRBV2 and TRBJ2-6 gives the full variable domain: EPEVTQTPSHQVTQMGQEVILRCVPISNHLYFYWYRQILGQKVEFLVSFYNNEISEKSEIFDDQFSVERPDGSNFTLKIRSTKLEDSAMYFCASSNRVAGANVLTFGAGSRLTVL.

The chain's CDR3 is CASDWGQTTGELFF. The CDR3 nucleotides read TGTGCCAGTGATTGGGGACAAACTACCGGGGAGCTGTTTTTT. V and J are TRBV19 and TRBJ2-2, with TRBD1 as a possible D gene (6 bases). This CDR3 has 14 residues. Germline lookup yields CDR1 LNHDA and CDR2 SQIVND (reference sequence). V was shortened by 8 bases and J by 5 bases, with 15 bases between the two germline ends.

This sequence joins TRBV6-4 and TRBJ2-1; D possibly corresponds to TRBD2 (6 bases). The CDR3 spans 16 residues. Trimming pared 0 bases from V and 7 bases from J, leaving 16 bases between. Germline values: CDR1 MRHNA, CDR2 SNTAGT. The CDR3 sequence is CASSDSRTGVRNEQFF. The CDR3 nucleotides are TGTGCCAGCAGTGACTCGAGAACGGGAGTGAGAAATGAGCAGTTCTTC.